This T cell receptor beta chain originates from a study of blood T cell repertoires in COVID-19. At the level of the study: Sites across the United States, Italy and Spain contributed samples from acute and convalescent COVID-19. Nucleic acid was either cDNA or gDNA, and it came from T cells, B-cell-depleted T cells, or PBMCs.

In the original analysis: How many nucleated cells were present was estimated from reference gene primer amplification. The repertoire was sequenced with immunoSEQ multiplex PCR; TCRdb's copy has only in-frame clones and lacks some. V and J calls and clone size come straight from that table; D and trimming were deduced from the DNA. Of about 90,000 clones in the sample, over 75% are singletons; the top ten hold around 13%. The length of the CDR3 is 12 residues. Trimming pared 0 bases from V and 9 bases from J, leaving 6 bases between. Germline loops: CDR1 SGHTA, CDR2 FQGTGA. The sample consisted of peripheral blood. The rearrangement links TRBV7-3 to TRBJ2-1; D is uncertain. This clonotype originated in a human donor in a cohort sampled during active COVID-19. CDR3 DNA: TGTGCCAGCAGCTTAACGTCCGGTGAGCAGTTCTTC. It codes for CASSLTSGEQFF.